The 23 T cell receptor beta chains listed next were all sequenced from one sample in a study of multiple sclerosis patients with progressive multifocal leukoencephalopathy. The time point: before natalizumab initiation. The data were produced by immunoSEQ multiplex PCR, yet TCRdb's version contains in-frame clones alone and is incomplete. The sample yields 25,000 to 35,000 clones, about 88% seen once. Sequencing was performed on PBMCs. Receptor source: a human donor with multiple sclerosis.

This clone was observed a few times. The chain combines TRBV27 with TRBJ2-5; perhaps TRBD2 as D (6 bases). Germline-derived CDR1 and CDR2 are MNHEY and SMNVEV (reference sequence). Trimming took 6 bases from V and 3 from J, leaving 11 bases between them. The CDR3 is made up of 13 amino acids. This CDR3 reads CASRFSGEETQYF. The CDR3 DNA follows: TGTGCCAGCAGGTTTAGCGGTGAAGAGACCCAGTACTTC.

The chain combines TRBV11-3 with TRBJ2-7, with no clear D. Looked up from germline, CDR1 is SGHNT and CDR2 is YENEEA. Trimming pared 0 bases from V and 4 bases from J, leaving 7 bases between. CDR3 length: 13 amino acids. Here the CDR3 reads CASSLEGSYEQYF. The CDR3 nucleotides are TGTGCCAGCAGCTTAGAGGGATCGTACGAGCAGTACTTC.

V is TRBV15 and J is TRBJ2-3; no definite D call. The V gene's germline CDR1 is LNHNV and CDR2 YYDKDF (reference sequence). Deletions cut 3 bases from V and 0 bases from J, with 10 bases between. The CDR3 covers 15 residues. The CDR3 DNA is TGTGCCACCAGCAGGTTCGTTGGTAGCACAGATACGCAGTATTTT. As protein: CATSRFVGSTDTQYF. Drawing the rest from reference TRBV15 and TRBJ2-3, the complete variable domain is DAMVIQNPRYQVTQFGKPVTLSCSQTLNHNVMYWYQQKSSQAPKLLFHYYDKDFNNEADTPDNFQSRRPNTSFCFLDIRSPGLGDTAMYLCATSRFVGSTDTQYFGPGTRLTVL.

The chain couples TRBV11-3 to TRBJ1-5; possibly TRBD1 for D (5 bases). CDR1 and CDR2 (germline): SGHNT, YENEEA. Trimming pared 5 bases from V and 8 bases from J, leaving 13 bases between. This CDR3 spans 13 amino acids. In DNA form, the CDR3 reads TGTGCCAGCAGCCTCGGAGGGACTAAGCCCCAGCATTTT. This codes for CASSLGGTKPQHF.

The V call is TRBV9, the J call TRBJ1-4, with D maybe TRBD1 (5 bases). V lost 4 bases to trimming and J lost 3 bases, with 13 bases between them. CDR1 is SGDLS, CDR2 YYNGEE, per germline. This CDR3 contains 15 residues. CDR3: CASSLQGAANEKLFF. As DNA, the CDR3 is TGTGCCAGCAGCCTCCAGGGTGCCGCTAATGAAAAACTGTTTTTT.

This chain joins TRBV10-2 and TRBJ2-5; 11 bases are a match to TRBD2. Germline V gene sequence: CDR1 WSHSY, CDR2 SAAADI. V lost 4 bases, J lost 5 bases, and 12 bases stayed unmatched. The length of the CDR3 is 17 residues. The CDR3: CASSGRSGGAGSETQYF. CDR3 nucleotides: TGCGCCAGCAGTGGGCGTAGCGGGGGGGCCGGCTCGGAGACCCAGTACTTC.

In DNA form, the CDR3 reads TGTGCCATCAGTTCGTCTAGCACAGATACGCAGTATTTT. It specifies CAISSSSTDTQYF. The chain employs TRBV10-3 and TRBJ2-3, with unresolved D. The V end was cut by 5 bases, the J end by 0 bases, with 6 bases between. Germline CDR1 is ENHRY and CDR2 is SYGVKD. The CDR3 totals 13 residues.

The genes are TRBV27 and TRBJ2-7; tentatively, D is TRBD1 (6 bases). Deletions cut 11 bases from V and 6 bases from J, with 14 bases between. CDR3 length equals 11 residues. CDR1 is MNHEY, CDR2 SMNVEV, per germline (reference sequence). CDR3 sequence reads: CAAGSGAEQYF. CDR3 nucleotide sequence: TGTGCCGCAGGGTCAGGGGCCGAGCAGTACTTC.

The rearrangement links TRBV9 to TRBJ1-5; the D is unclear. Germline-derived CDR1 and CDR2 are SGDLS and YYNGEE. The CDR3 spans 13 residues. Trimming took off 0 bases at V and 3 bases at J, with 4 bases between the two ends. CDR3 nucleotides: TGTGCCAGCAGCGTAGGCCACAATCAGCCCCAGCATTTT. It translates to CASSVGHNQPQHF.

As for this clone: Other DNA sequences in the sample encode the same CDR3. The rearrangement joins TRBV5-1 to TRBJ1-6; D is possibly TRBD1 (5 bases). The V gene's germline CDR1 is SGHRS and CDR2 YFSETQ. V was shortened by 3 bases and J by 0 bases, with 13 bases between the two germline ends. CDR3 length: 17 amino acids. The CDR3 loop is CASSSDSDSSYNSPLHF. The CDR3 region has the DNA TGCGCCAGCAGCTCCGACAGTGACAGCTCCTATAATTCACCCCTCCACTTT.

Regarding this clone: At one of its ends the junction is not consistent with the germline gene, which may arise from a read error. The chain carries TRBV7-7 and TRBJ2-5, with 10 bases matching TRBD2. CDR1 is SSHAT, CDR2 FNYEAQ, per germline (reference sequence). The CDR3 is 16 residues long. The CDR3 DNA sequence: TGTGCTAGCAGCCTCACAGGGACTAGCGTACCAGAGACCCAGTACTTC. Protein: CASSLTGTSVPETQYF.

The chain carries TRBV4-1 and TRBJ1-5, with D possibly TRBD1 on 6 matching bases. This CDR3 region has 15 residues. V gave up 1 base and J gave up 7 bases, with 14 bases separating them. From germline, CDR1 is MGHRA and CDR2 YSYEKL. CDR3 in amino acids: CASSQGQGWEQPQHF. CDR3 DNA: TGCGCCAGCAGCCAAGGGCAGGGGTGGGAGCAGCCCCAGCATTTT.

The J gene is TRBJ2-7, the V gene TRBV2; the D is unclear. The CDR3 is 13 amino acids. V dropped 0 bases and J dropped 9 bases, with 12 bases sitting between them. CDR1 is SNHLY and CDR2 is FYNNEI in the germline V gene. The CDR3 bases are TGTGCCAGCAGTGAAGCGGCTCCAGCCGGGCAGTACTTC. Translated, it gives CASSEAAPAGQYF.

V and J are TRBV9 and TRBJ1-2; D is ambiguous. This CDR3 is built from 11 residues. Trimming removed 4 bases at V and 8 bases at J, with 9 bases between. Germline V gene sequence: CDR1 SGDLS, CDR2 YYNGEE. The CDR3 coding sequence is TGTGCCAGCAGCTACGAAGGGGGCTACACCTTC. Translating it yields CASSYEGGYTF.

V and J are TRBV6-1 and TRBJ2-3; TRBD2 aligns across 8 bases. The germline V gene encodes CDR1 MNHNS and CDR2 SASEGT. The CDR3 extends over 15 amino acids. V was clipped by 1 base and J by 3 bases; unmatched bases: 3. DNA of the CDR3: TGTGCCAGCAGTGAAGTGGCGGGGGGAACAGATACGCAGTATTTT. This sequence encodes CASSEVAGGTDTQYF.

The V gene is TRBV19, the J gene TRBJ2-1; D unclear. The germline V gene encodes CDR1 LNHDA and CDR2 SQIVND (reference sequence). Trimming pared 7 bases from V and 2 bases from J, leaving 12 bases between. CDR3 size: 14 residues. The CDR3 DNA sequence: TGTGCCAGTACAGTCAACCCCCCCTACAATGAGCAGTTCTTC. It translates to CASTVNPPYNEQFF.

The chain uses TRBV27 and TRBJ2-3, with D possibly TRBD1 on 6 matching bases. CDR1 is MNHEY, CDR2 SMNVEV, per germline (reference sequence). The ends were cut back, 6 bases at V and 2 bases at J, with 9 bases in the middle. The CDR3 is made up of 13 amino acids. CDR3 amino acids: CASSGTFTDTQYF. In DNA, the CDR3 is TGTGCCAGCAGCGGGACATTCACAGATACGCAGTATTTT.

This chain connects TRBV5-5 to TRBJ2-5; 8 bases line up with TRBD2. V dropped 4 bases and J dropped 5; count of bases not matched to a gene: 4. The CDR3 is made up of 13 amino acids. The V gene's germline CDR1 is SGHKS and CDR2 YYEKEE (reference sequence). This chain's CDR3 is CASSDGGAETQYF. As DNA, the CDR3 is TGTGCCAGCAGCGACGGGGGGGCGGAGACCCAGTACTTC.

DNA for the CDR3: TGTGCCAGCAGCTTGACGCCGGGGGGTGCCTACAATGAGCAGTTCTTC. It specifies CASSLTPGGAYNEQFF. The V and J genes are TRBV7-2 and TRBJ2-1, with 7 bases that match TRBD2. The germline V gene has CDR1 SGHTA and CDR2 FQGNSA. J lost 2 bases, V lost 3 bases, and 7 bases had no gene match. This CDR3 has 16 residues.

The CDR3 coding sequence is TGTGCCAGCAGCGTCCAAGGGGGCGGGGGCCCCGATACGCAGTATTTT. It specifies CASSVQGGGGPDTQYF. The V gene is TRBV9, the J gene TRBJ2-3; the D gene could be TRBD1 or TRBD2 (7 bases each). In germline, CDR1 is SGDLS, CDR2 YYNGEE. This CDR3 is built from 16 residues. Trimming cost V 2 bases and J 6 bases, with 19 bases left between them.

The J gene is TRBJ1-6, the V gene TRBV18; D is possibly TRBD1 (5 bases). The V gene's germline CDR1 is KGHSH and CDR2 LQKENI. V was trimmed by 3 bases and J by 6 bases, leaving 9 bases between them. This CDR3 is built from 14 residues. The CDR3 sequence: CASSPSGANSPLHF. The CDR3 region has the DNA TGTGCCAGCTCACCGAGCGGGGCTAATTCACCCCTCCACTTT.

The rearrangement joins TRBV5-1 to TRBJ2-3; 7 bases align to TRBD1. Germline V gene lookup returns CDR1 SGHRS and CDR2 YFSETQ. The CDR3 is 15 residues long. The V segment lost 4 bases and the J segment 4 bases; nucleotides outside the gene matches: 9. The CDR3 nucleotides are TGCGCCAGCAGCAGAACAGGGGATTCCGCAGATACGCAGTATTTT. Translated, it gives CASSRTGDSADTQYF.

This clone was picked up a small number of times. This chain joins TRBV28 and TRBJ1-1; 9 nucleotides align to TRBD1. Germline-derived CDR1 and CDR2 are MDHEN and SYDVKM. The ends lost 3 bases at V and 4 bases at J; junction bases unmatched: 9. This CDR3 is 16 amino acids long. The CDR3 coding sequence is TGTGCCAGCAGTTTGGAACAGGGGGCCGGGAGCACTGAAGCTTTCTTT. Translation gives CASSLEQGAGSTEAFF.